Presented here are 2 T cell receptor beta chains from one specimen sequenced in a study of T cell responses to AZD1222 COVID-19 vaccine. Clones were sequenced by immunoSEQ multiplex PCR, and TCRdb holds only the in-frame ones, with some missing. The sample has 120,000 or so clones, around 90% seen once; the top ten hold 3.5%. This specimen was peripheral blood, taken 28 days after the second AZD1222 dose. The receptors shown here come from an adult who received the AZD1222 COVID-19 vaccine.

V usage is TRBV2 and J usage is TRBJ2-2, with unresolved D. This CDR3 has 14 amino acids. The germline gives CDR1 SNHLY, CDR2 FYNNEI. Trimming left V 5 bases short and J 0 bases short, with 7 bases between. As DNA, the CDR3 is TGTGCCAGCAGTACGACACCGAACACCGGGGAGCTGTTTTTT. It yields the protein CASSTTPNTGELFF.

The chain employs TRBV15 and TRBJ2-2; D call uncertain. Germline CDR1 is LNHNV and CDR2 is YYDKDF (reference sequence). V shed 0 bases and J shed 4 bases, with 12 bases lying between them. The CDR3 runs to 16 residues. The CDR3 DNA reads TGTGCCACCAGCAGAGATAGGCGAGACGGCACCGGGGAGCTGTTTTTT. This sequence encodes CATSRDRRDGTGELFF.